This T cell receptor beta chain originates from a study of Graves' ophthalmopathy and Graves' hyperthyroidism. This clonotype was seen ten or more times. It may be a read error: a sequence one base away is much more abundant. This CDR3 has 12 residues. Germline loops: CDR1 DFQATT, CDR2 SNEGSKA (reference sequence). Amplified TCR beta CDR3 regions were obtained using RNA transcripts as template. First-round RT-PCR employed HTBI primers, with a second-round multiplex PCR after it. TCRdb reprocessed the multiplex PCR reads via MiXCR and lists one record per CDR3 protein. This table has over 150,000 distinct CDR3 sequences, 30% to 45% appearing once. Symptoms, serum thyroxine and TRAb, thyroid ultrasound, and orbital computed tomography formed the diagnostic basis.

V usage is TRBV20-1 and J usage is TRBJ2-7, with TRBD1 matching 9 bases. Sequencing was carried out using peripheral blood. This TCR came from a woman aged 40 to 50 with Graves' ophthalmopathy. In DNA form, the CDR3 reads TGCAGTGCTTATCGACAGGGGGGCGAGCGGTACTTC. Translation gives CSAYRQGGERYF.